These 7 T cell receptor beta chains were sequenced from one sample in a study of cytomegalovirus exposure and HLA in healthy donors (dated by TCRdb to about 2017). Library preparation employed the immunoSEQ multiplex PCR assay. A mixture of 60 forward primers for TCR Vbeta segments and 13 reverse primers for TCR Jbeta segments was used in the multiplex PCR. Held by TCRdb, this immuneACCESS table contains in-frame sequences only and omits some clones. Under half of the omission traces to an unresolved V gene where checked; the cause of the rest is unknown. The sample table records some 110,000 clones; approximately 70% of these occur just once. The top ten clonotypes cover about 4.3% of the sample. The sample was PBMCs. All receptors derive from a man aged 60 to 69 in good health and CMV-seropositive.

V gene TRBV11-3 combines with J gene TRBJ2-5, with 9 bases that match TRBD1. Germline CDR1 and CDR2: SGHNT and YENEEA. The CDR3 length is 15 residues. V was clipped by 5 bases and J by 5 bases; unmatched bases: 9. The CDR3 DNA sequence: TGTGCCAGCAGCCAAGGACAGGGGATACGGGAGACCCAGTACTTC. It codes for CASSQGQGIRETQYF. The full variable domain, its missing parts supplied by reference TRBV11-3 and TRBJ2-5, is EAGVVQSPRYKIIEKKQPVAFWCNPISGHNTLYWYLQNLGQGPELLIRYENEEAVDDSQLPKDRFSAERLKGVDSTLKIQPAELGDSAVYLCASSQGQGIRETQYFGPGTRLLVL.

This rearrangement joins TRBV11-2 to TRBJ1-1, with D possibly TRBD1 on 6 matching bases. CDR3 length: 12 amino acids. Trimming stripped 3 bases from V and 8 bases from J, with 10 bases between. Germline V gene data show CDR1 as SGHAT and CDR2 as FQNNGV. The CDR3 coding sequence is TGTGCCAGCAGCTTGACCGGACAGGAAGCTTTCTTT. This gives the protein CASSLTGQEAFF.

The chain links TRBV29-1 to TRBJ1-2; 8 bases align to TRBD1. Germline lookup yields CDR1 SQVTM and CDR2 ANQGSEA. The CDR3 length is 14 residues. The V segment lost 5 bases and the J segment 7 bases; nucleotides outside the gene matches: 12. CDR3 loop: CSVNGDRLEGGYTF. CDR3 nucleotides: TGCAGCGTTAATGGGGACAGGCTCGAGGGTGGCTACACCTTC. The whole variable domain, remainder taken from reference TRBV29-1 and TRBJ1-2, is SAVISQKPSRDICQRGTSLTIQCQVDSQVTMMFWYRQQPGQSLTLIATANQGSEATYESGFVIDKFPISRPNLTFSTLTVSNMSPEDSSIYLCSVNGDRLEGGYTFGSGTRLTVV.

In this sample, this clone turned up a few times. The chain carries TRBV5-8 and TRBJ2-5; perhaps TRBD2 as D (6 bases). The CDR3 length is 12 residues. V was clipped by 7 bases and J by 1 base, with 8 bases between them. Germline CDR1 reads SGHTS; CDR2 reads YDEGEE. CDR3 DNA: TGTGCCAGCCCTAGCGTCCAAGAGACCCAGTACTTC. Translation: CASPSVQETQYF.

The rearrangement uses TRBV29-1 and TRBJ1-1; 8 bases agree with TRBD1. Germline-derived CDR1 and CDR2 are SQVTM and ANQGSEA. J was trimmed by 7 bases and V by 3 bases; bases with no gene match: 7. This CDR3 has 13 amino acids. The CDR3 nucleotides are TGCAGCGTTGACGCGACAGGGGTCAGTGAAGCTTTCTTT. Its translation: CSVDATGVSEAFF.

The chain links TRBV11-2 to TRBJ2-5; D is perhaps TRBD1 (6 bases). CDR3 length equals 16 residues. The germline gives CDR1 SGHAT, CDR2 FQNNGV. V shed 2 bases and J shed 4 bases, with 17 bases lying between them. CDR3 sequence (DNA): TGTGCCAGCAGCTTAAACACCAGGGGCGGGCGAGAGACCCAGTACTTC. Its protein product is CASSLNTRGGRETQYF.

J is TRBJ1-2 and V is TRBV25-1; 10 bases are shared with TRBD1. Germline V lookup: CDR1 MGHDK, CDR2 SYGVNS. The V and J ends lost 5 bases and 4 bases, in that order; junction bases with no gene match: 1. The CDR3 consists of 13 residues. CDR3 residues: CASSRQGAYGYTF. The CDR3 region has the DNA TGTGCCAGCAGTAGACAGGGGGCCTATGGCTACACCTTC.